This entry features one T cell receptor (beta chain) sequence. The data were taken from a study of blood T cell repertoires in COVID-19. Study-wide background: Italy, Spain and the United States were the sources of the convalescent and acute COVID-19 samples.

V was shortened by 0 bases and J by 2 bases, with 7 bases between the two germline ends. The germline gives CDR1 MNHNY, CDR2 SVGAGI (reference sequence). The CDR3 is 14 amino acids. Under the authors' procedure: Estimation of nucleated cell counts relied on the amplification of reference gene primers. This table comes from immunoSEQ multiplex PCR, and its TCRdb copy is limited to in-frame clones, with some not included. V and J calls and clone size are those listed in that table; D and trimming were worked out from the DNA. The sample contains approximately 150,000 clones, roughly 82% of which appear only once.

This TCR came from a woman in her 70s with acute or convalescent COVID-19. Material for sequencing was peripheral blood. This chain connects TRBV6-6 to TRBJ1-2, with D possibly matching TRBD1 (5 bases). The CDR3 loop is CASSYSGGNYGYTF. As DNA, the CDR3 is TGTGCCAGCAGTTACTCGGGGGGAAACTATGGCTACACCTTC.